Shown below are 13 T cell receptor beta chains from a single sample sequenced in a study of shared clonotypes between healthy human individuals. Clones were read by immunoSEQ multiplex PCR, and TCRdb kept only the in-frame ones, dropping some. The data show approximately 510,000 clones, approximately 85% seen once. Sequencing was done on a sample of PBMCs. These receptors were obtained from a woman between 40 and 50 years old in good health. Some clones in this sample may be carry-over from other donors' samples.

The chain joins TRBV30 to TRBJ1-1, with D perhaps TRBD1 (5 bases). CDR1 and CDR2 from the germline V gene are GTSNPN and SVGIG (reference sequence). Trimming removed 4 bases from V and 5 bases from J, with 8 bases in between. The length of the CDR3 is 11 residues. CDR3 residues: CAWIRGTEAFF. The CDR3 DNA reads as TGTGCCTGGATACGGGGGACTGAAGCTTTCTTT.

This chain connects TRBV6-1 to TRBJ2-3; 10 bases fit TRBD1. CDR1 is MNHNS, CDR2 SASEGT, per germline. The CDR3 length is 14 residues. J was trimmed by 3 bases and V by 5 bases; bases with no gene match: 2. The DNA for the CDR3 is TGTGCCAGCAGTTTGGACAGGGGGACAGATACGCAGTATTTT. Protein product: CASSLDRGTDTQYF.

The chain joins TRBV30 to TRBJ2-1; 10 bases are shared with TRBD1. The CDR3 contains 13 residues. J gave up 7 bases and V 2 bases, and 2 bases lay outside the gene matches. In germline, CDR1 is GTSNPN, CDR2 SVGIG (reference sequence). The CDR3 sequence is CAWSRDRGNEQFF. The DNA for the CDR3 is TGTGCCTGGAGTCGGGACAGGGGTAATGAGCAGTTCTTC.

The chain carries TRBV5-1 and TRBJ2-2, with 9 bases that match TRBD2. This CDR3 has 18 residues. The germline gives CDR1 SGHRS, CDR2 YFSETQ. Trimming cost V 2 bases and J 3 bases; bases outside gene matches: 11. This CDR3 is CASSFDEREALYTGELFF. For the CDR3, the DNA is TGCGCCAGCAGCTTTGACGAGCGGGAGGCCCTTTACACCGGGGAGCTGTTTTTT.

This chain joins TRBV19 and TRBJ1-5; tentatively, D is TRBD1 (6 bases). This CDR3 region has 15 residues. V was shortened by 3 bases and J by 5 bases, with 14 bases between the two germline ends. Germline CDR1 LNHDA, CDR2 SQIVND (reference sequence). The chain's CDR3 is CASSIGNRVDQPQHF. CDR3 sequence (DNA): TGTGCCAGTAGTATCGGAAACAGGGTCGATCAGCCCCAGCATTTT. The entire variable domain, with the rest obtained from reference TRBV19 and TRBJ1-5, is as follows: DGGITQSPKYLFRKEGQNVTLSCEQNLNHDAMYWYRQDPGQGLRLIYYSQIVNDFQKGDIAEGYSVSREKKESFPLTVTSAQKNPTAFYLCASSIGNRVDQPQHFGDGTRLSIL.

The rearrangement links TRBV19 to TRBJ1-1; D may be TRBD1 (6 bases). Germline CDR1 and CDR2: LNHDA and SQIVND (reference sequence). This CDR3 region has 15 residues. The V and J ends lost 3 bases and 4 bases respectively, with 15 bases between them. The CDR3 DNA reads as TGTGCCAGTAGTATCTCGCCGGGGGCTCCCACTGAAGCTTTCTTT. Translation: CASSISPGAPTEAFF.

The table lists this clone with a count of one. This chain uses TRBV28 with TRBJ1-4; D is unclear. Germline CDR1 MDHEN, CDR2 SYDVKM. Trimming pared 8 bases from V and 7 bases from J, leaving 11 bases between. The CDR3 is 12 amino acids. For the CDR3, the DNA is TGTGCCAGCTTTGGGCGGGGTGAAAAACTGTTTTTT. Its protein product is CASFGRGEKLFF.

The genes are TRBV30 and TRBJ2-5; 13 positions agree with TRBD2. Germline trimming cut 7 bases from V and 2 bases from J; bases unmatched to any gene: 4. From germline, CDR1 is GTSNPN and CDR2 SVGIG (reference sequence). The CDR3 loop spans 14 amino acids. The CDR3 DNA follows: TGTGCCTACGGGACTAGCGGGGTTCAAGAGACCCAGTACTTC. Translation gives CAYGTSGVQETQYF.

The chain recombines TRBV5-4 with TRBJ2-4; unclear D gene. The CDR3 contains 18 residues. V was trimmed by 0 bases and J by 2 bases, leaving 18 bases between them. Per the germline V gene, CDR1 is SGHNT and CDR2 is YYREEE (reference sequence). The CDR3 DNA reads TGTGCCAGCAGCTTGGCCTTGGGGATTATGGGGACCAAAAACATTCAGTACTTC. As protein: CASSLALGIMGTKNIQYF.

This clone qualifies as medium-sized (0.01 to 0.1%). Other DNA sequences in the same sample also yield this CDR3. The chain recombines TRBV28 with TRBJ1-2; D is unresolved. Germline CDR1 MDHEN, CDR2 SYDVKM. This CDR3 has 14 amino acids. Trimming pared 7 bases from V and 1 base from J, leaving 13 bases between. This CDR3 reads CASTLTHLNYGYTF. In nucleotides, the CDR3 is TGTGCCAGCACCTTGACACATCTTAACTATGGCTACACCTTC.

The chain is built from TRBV18 and TRBJ2-1; D gene uncertain. This CDR3 contains 17 residues. Trimming stripped 1 base from V and 1 base from J, with 14 bases between. Germline CDR1 KGHSH, CDR2 LQKENI. The CDR3 DNA reads as TGTGCCAGCTCACCACGGGAAAGTGTAGGGTCCTACAATGAGCAGTTCTTC. This codes for CASSPRESVGSYNEQFF.

The chain joins TRBV6-7 to TRBJ2-4, with 13 nucleotides matching TRBD2. TRBV6-7 is annotated as an ORF whose role is uncertain. The J segment lost 5 bases and the V segment lost 6 bases, leaving 4 bases of the junction unmatched. The CDR3 loop spans 15 amino acids. DNA for the CDR3: TGTGCCAGCAGGGGGACTAGCGGGAAGGAAAACATTCAGTACTTC. It codes for CASRGTSGKENIQYF.

The CDR3 is CASSAPGTGVEQYF. In DNA form, the CDR3 reads TGTGCCAGCAGCGCCCCCGGGACAGGGGTCGAGCAGTACTTC. This sequence joins TRBV9 and TRBJ2-7; 10 nucleotides agree with TRBD1. The CDR3 totals 14 residues. Germline V gene data show CDR1 as SGDLS and CDR2 as YYNGEE. The trim removed 3 bases at V and 6 bases at J, leaving 6 bases unmatched.